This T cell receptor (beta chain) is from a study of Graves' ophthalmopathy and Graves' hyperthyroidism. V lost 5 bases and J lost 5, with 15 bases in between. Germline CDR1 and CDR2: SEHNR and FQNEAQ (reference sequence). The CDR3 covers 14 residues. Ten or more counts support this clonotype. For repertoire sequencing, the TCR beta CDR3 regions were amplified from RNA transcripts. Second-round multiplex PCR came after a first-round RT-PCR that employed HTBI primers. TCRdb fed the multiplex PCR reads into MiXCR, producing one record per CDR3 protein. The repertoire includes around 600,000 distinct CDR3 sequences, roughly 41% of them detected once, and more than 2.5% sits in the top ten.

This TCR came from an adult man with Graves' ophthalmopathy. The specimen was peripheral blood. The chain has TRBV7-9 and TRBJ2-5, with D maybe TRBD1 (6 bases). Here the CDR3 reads CASSPTGQRETQYF. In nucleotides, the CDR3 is TGTGCCAGCAGCCCGACCGGACAGCGGGAGACCCAGTACTTC.